The 24 T cell receptor beta chains below come from one sample, sequenced in a study of PD-1 blockade in classical Hodgkin lymphoma. Clones were sequenced by immunoSEQ multiplex PCR, and TCRdb holds only the in-frame ones, with some missing. The data contain 53,000 or so clones, 81% of them seen just once; the ten biggest clones take up roughly 15%. All the patients suffered relapse after autologous stem cell transplantation, and brentuximab vedotin exposure differed. The sample consisted of peripheral blood mononuclear cells (PBMCs), taken at baseline. Every receptor here comes from a human donor with classical Hodgkin lymphoma.

In nucleotides, the CDR3 is TGTGCCTGGAGTTCCCCGGGACACCAGTACTTC. Translating it yields CAWSSPGHQYF. V and J are TRBV30 and TRBJ2-7; D is perhaps TRBD1 (6 bases). This CDR3 contains 11 residues. Per the germline V gene, CDR1 is GTSNPN and CDR2 is SVGIG (reference sequence). The V end was cut by 2 bases, the J end by 10 bases, with 12 bases between.

The chain recombines TRBV5-1 with TRBJ2-4; D is perhaps TRBD2 (5 bases). This CDR3 is built from 18 residues. The germline V gene encodes CDR1 SGHRS and CDR2 YFSETQ. V lost 0 bases and J 8 bases, leaving 24 bases between the germline ends. The CDR3 DNA is TGCGCCAGCAGCTTGGAAGCGTTCCGGGGTTCGGTCATGGACATTCAGTACTTC. This sequence encodes CASSLEAFRGSVMDIQYF.

The CDR3 loop is CASSLVALNYGYTF. The CDR3 DNA is TGCGCCAGCAGCTTGGTAGCATTGAACTATGGCTACACCTTC. V is TRBV5-1 and J is TRBJ1-2, with no clear D. The length of the CDR3 is 14 residues. The germline gives CDR1 SGHRS, CDR2 YFSETQ. V lost 0 bases and J 2 bases, leaving 8 bases between the germline ends. The full variable domain, completed using reference TRBV5-1 and TRBJ1-2, is KAGVTQTPRYLIKTRGQQVTLSCSPISGHRSVSWYQQTPGQGLQFLFEYFSETQRNKGNFPGRFSGRQFSNSRSEMNVSTLELGDSALYLCASSLVALNYGYTFGSGTRLTVV.

The CDR3 DNA follows: TGTGCCAGCAGCTTGGACAGGGAGCAGTTCTTC. Residues: CASSLDREQFF. The J gene is TRBJ2-1, the V gene TRBV5-4; D possibly corresponds to TRBD1 (5 bases). The V gene lost 0 bases and the J gene lost 10 bases, with 5 bases spanning the gap. CDR3 length equals 11 residues. Germline CDR1 SGHNT, CDR2 YYREEE (reference sequence).

The CDR3 coding sequence is TGCGCCAGCAGTAGGACAGGGACGAACACTGAAGCTTTCTTT. It codes for CASSRTGTNTEAFF. The J gene is TRBJ1-1, the V gene TRBV5-1, with 8 bases that match TRBD1. The germline gives CDR1 SGHRS, CDR2 YFSETQ. Trimming at V came to 5 bases and at J to 1 base, leaving 4 bases not matched to a gene. CDR3 length: 14 residues.

The CDR3 DNA reads as TGTGCCATCAGTGGGGGGGGGAGAACTGAAGCTTTCTTT. It encodes CAISGGGRTEAFF. The V and J genes are TRBV10-3 and TRBJ1-1, with a possible D match to TRBD1 (5 bases). The CDR3 is 13 amino acids. Germline CDR1 and CDR2: ENHRY and SYGVKD. The V end lost 4 bases, the J end lost 5 bases, and 11 bases lay between the germline ends.

The V and J genes are TRBV2 and TRBJ2-7, with D perhaps matching TRBD2 (6 bases). With 4 bases removed from V and 7 bases from J, the gap between germline ends came to 14 bases. This CDR3 contains 13 residues. Germline loops: CDR1 SNHLY, CDR2 FYNNEI. Here the CDR3 DNA reads TGTGCCAGCAGTGGCGGTTGGGGGGTGGAGCAGTACTTC. Translation gives CASSGGWGVEQYF.

The rearrangement uses TRBV4-1 and TRBJ2-1; no clear D gene. V was pared by 0 bases and J by 7 bases, with 7 bases between. Germline values: CDR1 MGHRA, CDR2 YSYEKL. The CDR3 extends over 13 amino acids. The CDR3 reads CASSQDGLNEQFF. The CDR3 DNA reads as TGCGCCAGCAGCCAAGACGGGCTTAATGAGCAGTTCTTC.

This clone was observed a few times. This chain connects TRBV19 to TRBJ1-5, with 7 positions matching TRBD1. CDR1 and CDR2 from the germline V gene are LNHDA and SQIVND (reference sequence). The V gene end was trimmed by 7 bases and the J gene end by 4 bases; junction bases not matched to a gene: 22. The length of the CDR3 is 19 residues. The CDR3 spells CASTPVGDRPGKGNQPQHF. CDR3 nucleotides: TGTGCCAGTACCCCCGTGGGGGACAGACCCGGAAAGGGGAATCAGCCCCAGCATTTT.

The rearrangement joins TRBV13 to TRBJ2-4, with a tentative D call TRBD2 (5 bases). The germline V gene has CDR1 PRHDT and CDR2 FYEKMQ (reference sequence). Trimming cost V 2 bases and J 0 bases, with 14 bases left between them. This CDR3 contains 17 residues. The CDR3 loop is CASSLNPRAVAKNIQYF. In DNA, the CDR3 is TGTGCCAGCAGCTTAAACCCTCGAGCGGTAGCCAAAAACATTCAGTACTTC.

The chain is built from TRBV5-6 and TRBJ2-7; 10 nucleotides agree with TRBD2. The CDR3 extends over 16 amino acids. Germline V gene lookup returns CDR1 SGHDT and CDR2 YYEEEE. The V segment lost 0 bases and the J segment 7 bases; nucleotides outside the gene matches: 10. The CDR3 here is CASSLDGLAGVGEQYV. In DNA form, the CDR3 reads TGTGCCAGCAGCTTGGATGGCCTAGCGGGAGTGGGGGAGCAGTACGTC.

This clone is a singleton in its sample. The chain joins TRBV11-3 to TRBJ2-1; 8 nucleotides line up with TRBD2. Trimming at V came to 2 bases and at J to 9 bases, leaving 21 bases not matched to a gene. This CDR3 is 19 amino acids long. The germline gives CDR1 SGHNT, CDR2 YENEEA. The CDR3, as DNA: TGTGCCAGCAGCTTAATGGTGTGGGGGCAGCGGGAGTTTTTTGGTGAGCAGTTCTTC. Protein product: CASSLMVWGQREFFGEQFF. Full variable domain (rest looked up from reference TRBV11-3 and TRBJ2-1): EAGVVQSPRYKIIEKKQPVAFWCNPISGHNTLYWYLQNLGQGPELLIRYENEEAVDDSQLPKDRFSAERLKGVDSTLKIQPAELGDSAVYLCASSLMVWGQREFFGEQFFGPGTRLTVL.

The chain joins TRBV15 to TRBJ2-1; the match to TRBD2 covers 8 bases. V trimming: 1 base; J trimming: 2 bases; junction bases outside the gene matches: 1. Germline CDR1 LNHNV, CDR2 YYDKDF (reference sequence). The length of the CDR3 is 15 residues. The CDR3 spells CATSRAGGAYNEQFF. The CDR3 region has the DNA TGTGCCACCAGCAGAGCGGGAGGGGCCTACAATGAGCAGTTCTTC. Together with reference TRBV15 and TRBJ2-1, the CDR3 gives the full variable domain: DAMVIQNPRYQVTQFGKPVTLSCSQTLNHNVMYWYQQKSSQAPKLLFHYYDKDFNNEADTPDNFQSRRPNTSFCFLDIRSPGLGDTAMYLCATSRAGGAYNEQFFGPGTRLTVL.

This clone has just one count. The rearrangement uses TRBV18 and TRBJ2-1, with TRBD2 matching 8 bases. Trimming took 1 base from V and 5 from J; bases not matched to a gene: 4. Per the germline V gene, CDR1 is KGHSH and CDR2 is LQKENI. The CDR3 runs 15 residues. CDR3 region: CASSPRTSFDNEQFF. The CDR3, as DNA: TGTGCCAGCTCACCACGGACTAGCTTCGACAATGAGCAGTTCTTC. Full variable domain (outside the CDR3, taken from reference TRBV18 and TRBJ2-1): NAGVMQNPRHLVRRRGQEARLRCSPMKGHSHVYWYRQLPEEGLKFMVYLQKENIIDESGMPKERFSAEFPKEGPSILRIQQVVRGDSAAYFCASSPRTSFDNEQFFGPGTRLTVL.

The chain uses TRBV18 and TRBJ1-1, with D perhaps matching TRBD1 (5 bases). Germline V lookup: CDR1 KGHSH, CDR2 LQKENI. Trimming left V 2 bases short and J 1 base short, with 5 bases between. This CDR3 region has 13 residues. CDR3 residues: CASSPGANTEAFF. In DNA form, the CDR3 reads TGTGCCAGCTCACCAGGGGCGAACACTGAAGCTTTCTTT.

The chain joins TRBV5-6 to TRBJ1-2; the D gene is possibly TRBD1 (5 bases). The CDR3 loop spans 14 amino acids. V was trimmed by 0 bases and J by 2 bases, leaving 8 bases between them. Germline CDR1 reads SGHDT; CDR2 reads YYEEEE. The CDR3 DNA reads as TGTGCCAGCAGCTTGGTGACAGTGAACTATGGCTACACCTTC. It specifies CASSLVTVNYGYTF.

There are a few counts of this clone. The chain employs TRBV4-1 and TRBJ1-5; D not resolved. Germline loops: CDR1 MGHRA, CDR2 YSYEKL. The CDR3 length is 12 residues. Trimming removed 0 bases at V and 5 bases at J, with 2 bases between. The CDR3 loop is CASSQEDQPQHF. The CDR3 coding sequence is TGCGCCAGCAGCCAAGAAGATCAGCCCCAGCATTTT.

This clone appeared a single time. This chain connects TRBV30 to TRBJ1-3; D uncertain. The V end lost 0 bases, the J end lost 4 bases, and 7 bases lay between the germline ends. The CDR3 has 13 residues. Germline V gene lookup returns CDR1 GTSNPN and CDR2 SVGIG (reference sequence). In nucleotides, the CDR3 is TGTGCCTGGAGTGTATTCTTAGGAAACACCATATATTTT. Its translation: CAWSVFLGNTIYF.

This rearrangement joins TRBV5-1 to TRBJ2-2; D might be TRBD1 (6 bases). The CDR3 has 16 residues. The V end lost 4 bases, the J end lost 3 bases, and 16 bases lay between the germline ends. Germline V CDR1 and CDR2: SGHRS, YFSETQ. The CDR3 region has the DNA TGCGCCAGCAGCCTGGCCCAGGGGATATACACCGGGGAGCTGTTTTTT. This gives the protein CASSLAQGIYTGELFF.

This clone was found once. The chain combines TRBV4-2 with TRBJ2-7, with a possible D match to TRBD2 (5 bases). The CDR3 is 13 residues long. V was shortened by 1 base and J by 4 bases, with 8 bases between the two germline ends. CDR1 is LGHNA and CDR2 is YNFKEQ in the germline V gene. The CDR3 DNA reads TGTGCCAGCAGCCAAGGGGCGGGTTACGAGCAGTACGTC. The encoded protein is CASSQGAGYEQYV.

V gene TRBV6-1 combines with J gene TRBJ2-3; TRBD2 is a possible D gene (5 bases). V lost 6 bases, J lost 6 bases, and 10 bases lay in between. There are 12 residues in the CDR3. CDR1 and CDR2 from the germline V gene are MNHNS and SASEGT. CDR3 loop: CASSGDGDTQYF. The CDR3 nucleotides read TGTGCCAGCAGCGGGGATGGGGATACGCAGTATTTT.

The chain is built from TRBV5-1 and TRBJ2-3; 9 nucleotides align to TRBD2. With V trimmed by 4 bases and J by 4 bases, 4 bases remained unmatched. The CDR3 is made up of 14 amino acids. Looked up from germline, CDR1 is SGHRS and CDR2 is YFSETQ. CDR3 sequence reads: CASSVSGRSDTQYF. The CDR3 nucleotides are TGCGCCAGCAGCGTTAGCGGGAGATCAGATACGCAGTATTTT.

This sequence joins TRBV30 and TRBJ1-3; the D is unclear. This CDR3 is 12 amino acids long. Looked up from germline, CDR1 is GTSNPN and CDR2 is SVGIG (reference sequence). Trimming stripped 6 bases from V and 1 base from J, with 7 bases between. CDR3 coding DNA: TGTGCCTGTAGTCCTTCTGGAAACACCATATATTTT. Translating gives CACSPSGNTIYF.

The chain's CDR3 is CASSQADTQYF. DNA for the CDR3: TGCGCCAGCAGCCAAGCAGATACGCAGTATTTT. The V gene is TRBV4-1, the J gene TRBJ2-3; unclear D gene. The CDR3 covers 11 residues. The V and J ends lost 1 base and 4 bases respectively, with 0 bases between them. CDR1 is MGHRA and CDR2 is YSYEKL in the germline V gene.